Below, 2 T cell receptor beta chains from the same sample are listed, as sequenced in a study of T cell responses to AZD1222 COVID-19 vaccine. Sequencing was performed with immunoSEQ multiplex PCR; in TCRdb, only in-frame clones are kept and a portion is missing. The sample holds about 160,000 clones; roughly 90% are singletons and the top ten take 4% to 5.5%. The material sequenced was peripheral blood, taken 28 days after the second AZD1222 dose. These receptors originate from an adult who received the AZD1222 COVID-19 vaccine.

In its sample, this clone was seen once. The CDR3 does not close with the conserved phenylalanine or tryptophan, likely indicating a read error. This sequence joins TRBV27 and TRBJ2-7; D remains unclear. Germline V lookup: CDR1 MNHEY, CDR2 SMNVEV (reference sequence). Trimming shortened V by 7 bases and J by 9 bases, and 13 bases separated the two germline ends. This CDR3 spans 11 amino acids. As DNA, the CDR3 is TGTGCCAGCAAGTTTGGGGAATCGCAGTACCTC. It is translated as CASKFGESQYL.

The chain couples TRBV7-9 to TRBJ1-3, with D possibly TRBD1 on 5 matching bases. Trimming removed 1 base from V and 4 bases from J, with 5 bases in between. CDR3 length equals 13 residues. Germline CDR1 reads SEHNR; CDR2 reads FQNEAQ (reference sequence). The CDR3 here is CASSLEGGNTIYF. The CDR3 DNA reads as TGTGCCAGCAGCTTAGAGGGGGGAAACACCATATATTTT.